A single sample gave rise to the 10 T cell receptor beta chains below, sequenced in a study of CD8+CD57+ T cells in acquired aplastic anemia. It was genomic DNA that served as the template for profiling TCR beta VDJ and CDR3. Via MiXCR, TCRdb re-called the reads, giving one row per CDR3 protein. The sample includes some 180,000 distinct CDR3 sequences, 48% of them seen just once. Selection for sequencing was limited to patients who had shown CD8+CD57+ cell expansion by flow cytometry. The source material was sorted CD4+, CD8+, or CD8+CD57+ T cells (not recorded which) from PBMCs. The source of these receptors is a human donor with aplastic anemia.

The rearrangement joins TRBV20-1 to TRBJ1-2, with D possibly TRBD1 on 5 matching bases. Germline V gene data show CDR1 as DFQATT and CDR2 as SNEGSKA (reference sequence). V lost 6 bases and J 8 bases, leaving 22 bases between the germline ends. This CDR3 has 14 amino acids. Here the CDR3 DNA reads TGCAGTGCGAACGGCCCCAAGGCGGGGGAAGGCTACACCTTC. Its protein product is CSANGPKAGEGYTF.

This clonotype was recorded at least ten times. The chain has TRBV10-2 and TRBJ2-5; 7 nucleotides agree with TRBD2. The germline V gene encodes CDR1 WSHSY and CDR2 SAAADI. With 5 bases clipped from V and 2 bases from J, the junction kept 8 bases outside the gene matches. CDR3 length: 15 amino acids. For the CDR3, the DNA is TGCGCCAGCAGTACGCCGGGGGGAGGGCAAGAGACCCAGTACTTC. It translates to CASSTPGGGQETQYF.

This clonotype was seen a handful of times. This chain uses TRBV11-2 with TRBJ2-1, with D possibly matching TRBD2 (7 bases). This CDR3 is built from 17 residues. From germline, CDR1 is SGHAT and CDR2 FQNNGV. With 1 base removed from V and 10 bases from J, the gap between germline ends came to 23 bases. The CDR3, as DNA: TGTGCCAGCAGCTTAGGGGGGGGCCTTCCCGCTGGGAGGGAGCAGTTCTTC. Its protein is CASSLGGGLPAGREQFF.

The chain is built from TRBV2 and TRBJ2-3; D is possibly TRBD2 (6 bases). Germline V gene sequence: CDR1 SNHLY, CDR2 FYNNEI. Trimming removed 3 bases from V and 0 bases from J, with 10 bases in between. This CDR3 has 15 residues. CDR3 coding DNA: TGTGCCAGCAGTGACCGGGAGAGAAGCACAGATACGCAGTATTTT. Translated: CASSDRERSTDTQYF.

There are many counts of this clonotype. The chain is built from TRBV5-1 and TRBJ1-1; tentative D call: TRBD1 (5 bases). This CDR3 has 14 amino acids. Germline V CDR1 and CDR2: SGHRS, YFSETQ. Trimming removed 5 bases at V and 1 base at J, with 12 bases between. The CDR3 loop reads CASREGSANTEAFF. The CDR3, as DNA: TGCGCCAGCAGGGAGGGGTCGGCGAACACTGAAGCTTTCTTT.

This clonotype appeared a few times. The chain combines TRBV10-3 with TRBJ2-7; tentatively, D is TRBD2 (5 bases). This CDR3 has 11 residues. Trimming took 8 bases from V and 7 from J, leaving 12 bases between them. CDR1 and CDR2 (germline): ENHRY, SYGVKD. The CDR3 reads CAIARELEQYF. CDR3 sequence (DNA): TGTGCCATCGCTAGGGAGCTGGAGCAGTACTTC.

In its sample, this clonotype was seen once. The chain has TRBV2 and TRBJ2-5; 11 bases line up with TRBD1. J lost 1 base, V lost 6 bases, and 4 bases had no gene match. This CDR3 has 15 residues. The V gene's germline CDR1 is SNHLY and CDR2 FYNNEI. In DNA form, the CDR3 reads TGTGCCAGCAGGGAGGACAGGGGGCCCCAAGAGACCCAGTACTTC. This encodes CASREDRGPQETQYF.

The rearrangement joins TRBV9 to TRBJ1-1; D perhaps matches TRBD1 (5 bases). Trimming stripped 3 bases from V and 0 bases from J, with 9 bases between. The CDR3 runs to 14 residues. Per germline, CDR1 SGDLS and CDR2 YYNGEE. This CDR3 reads CASSADSMNTEAFF. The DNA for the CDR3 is TGTGCCAGCAGCGCCGACAGTATGAACACTGAAGCTTTCTTT.

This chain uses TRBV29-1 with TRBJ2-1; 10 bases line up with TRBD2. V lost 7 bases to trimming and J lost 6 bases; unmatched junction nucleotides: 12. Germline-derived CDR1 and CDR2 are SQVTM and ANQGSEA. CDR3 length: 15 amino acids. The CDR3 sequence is CSAYGLAGDSNEQFF. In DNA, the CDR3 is TGCAGCGCGTATGGGCTAGCGGGGGACTCCAATGAGCAGTTCTTC.

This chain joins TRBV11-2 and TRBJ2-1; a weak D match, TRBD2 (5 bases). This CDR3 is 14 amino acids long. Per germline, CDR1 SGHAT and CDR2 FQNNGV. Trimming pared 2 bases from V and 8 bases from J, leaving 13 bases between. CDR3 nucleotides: TGTGCCAGCAGCTTAACCGCTCGGGGAGATGAGCAGTTCTTC. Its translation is CASSLTARGDEQFF.